Listed below are T cell receptor beta chains from one sample, sequenced in a study of vaccination and CD4 T cells after COVID-19. These receptors have no identified antigens. TCRdb passed the PCR reads through MiXCR, listing each CDR3 protein once. The sample yields tens of thousands of distinct CDR3 sequences, 35% to 40% seen once. The sequencing here drew on CD4+ T cells from blood, cultured in vitro, taken about 7 months after SARS-CoV-2 vaccination. These receptors originate from a human donor who had recovered from COVID-19. Each CDR3 is given with its conserved first and last residue. A D gene is named only where the DNA matches it firmly. Size is omitted from some rows. Given values are once, few, many or a class for expanded clones.

d_call clone_size j_call v_call cdr3_nt cdr3_aa
. few TRBJ2-1 TRBV7-9 TGTGCCAGCAGCTTATCGGGCCAGTACAATGAGCAGTTCTTC CASSLSGQYNEQFF
. few TRBJ2-5 TRBV20-1 TGCAGTGCTAGAGGGAGAACTCAAGAGACCCAGTACTTC CSARGRTQETQYF
. . TRBJ1-2 TRBV20-1 . CSAEDRVSSYEQYFGPGGYTF
TRBD1 few TRBJ1-2 TRBV20-1 TGCAGTGCTTTTGGGACAGGGTATGGCTACACCTTC CSAFGTGYGYTF
. few TRBJ2-7 TRBV7-2 TGTGCCAGCAGCTTAAGGACTGGGGGGGCCGAACAGTACTTC CASSLRTGGAEQYF
TRBD1 few TRBJ1-1 TRBV2 TGTGCCAGCGTGTGGGGACAGGGGTTCTCTGGAGCTTTCTTT CASVWGQGFSGAFF
TRBD2 few TRBJ2-1 TRBV7-2 TGTGCCAGCAGCTTAGTGCGCGGGGGGAACAATGAGCAGTTCTTC CASSLVRGGNNEQFF
. few TRBJ2-7 TRBV19 TGTGCCAGTAGTATAGGTCCGGGTCCCTACGAGCAGTACTTC CASSIGPGPYEQYF
. few TRBJ1-2 TRBV19 TGTGCCAGTAGAGGTGGGGGCCCCAGCTTTGGCTATGGCTACACCTTC CASRGGGPSFGYGYTF
. . TRBJ2-7 TRBV20-1 TGCAGTGCTCTCAACCCCGGAGGGGCTTCCTACGAGCAGTACTTC CSALNPGGASYEQYF
TRBD2 . TRBJ2-1 TRBV27 TGTGCCAGCAGTTTATCGTTCACTAGCGGGCTATACAATGAGCAGTTCTTC CASSLSFTSGLYNEQFF
. few TRBJ1-6 TRBV28 TGTGCCAGCATACGGACAGCTAATAATTCACCCCTCCACTTT CASIRTANNSPLHF
. few TRBJ2-5 TRBV20-1 TGCAGTGCTAGATCGGGCGTCCGGGGGAAGACCCAGTACTTC CSARSGVRGKTQYF
. few TRBJ1-1 TRBV7-9 TGTGCCAGCAGCTTAGACAGTCACACTGAAGCTTTCTTT CASSLDSHTEAFF
TRBD1 few TRBJ1-2 TRBV25-1 TGTGCCAGCAGTGAAGGGTTGGGGACAGGGGGCAGTTGGACCTTC CASSEGLGTGGSWTF
TRBD1 . TRBJ1-2 TRBV5-4 TGTGCCAGCAGCTTGACAGGGGACTATGGCTACACCTTC CASSLTGDYGYTF
. . TRBJ2-6 TRBV7-2 TGTGCCAGCAGCAAACGGGTCCGGGAGTCGTTCTCTGGGGCCAACGTCCTGACTTTC CASSKRVRESFSGANVLTF
. . TRBJ1-5 TRBV21-1 TGTGCCAGCAGCAATTACCAGCGACAGACCTCTAGGCGCAATCAGCCCCAGCATTTT CASSNYQRQTSRRNQPQHF
. . TRBJ2-5 TRBV2 TGTGCCAGCACCTCATACCAAGAGACCCAGTACTTC CASTSYQETQYF
. . TRBJ2-7 TRBV5-8 TGTGCCAGCAGTAGTCCTTACGAGCAGTACTTC CASSSPYEQYF
TRBD2 . TRBJ2-7 TRBV7-2 TGTGCCAGCAGCCTTAGCGGGGGGGCGGGAGAGCAGTACTTC CASSLSGGAGEQYF
TRBD2 . TRBJ2-1 TRBV7-2 TGTGCCAGCAGCGGGAGACTAGCGACCAATGAGCAGTTCTTC CASSGRLATNEQFF
TRBD1 . TRBJ2-7 TRBV15 TGTGCCACCAGCAGAGGTCAGGGTAGGGGGCCCTACGAGCAGTACTTC CATSRGQGRGPYEQYF
TRBD1 . TRBJ2-7 TRBV7-2 TGTGCCAGCAGCCTAGGGGGGACAGGATACTCCTACGAGCAGTACTTC CASSLGGTGYSYEQYF